Shown below are 5 T cell receptor beta chains from a single sample sequenced in a study of blood T cells in healthy people across ages. Alongside a J-beta primer mix, a sample-barcoded 5' primer served in a second PCR lasting about 7 to 12 cycles. TCRdb itself ran the 5' RACE reads through MiXCR, one entry per CDR3 protein. This table has 630,000 or so distinct CDR3 sequences, under 30% appearing once. Input material: blood. These receptors were obtained from an elderly woman in good health.

This clonotype was counted ten times or more. The chain employs TRBV6-5 and TRBJ1-2, with TRBD1 matching over 9 bases. The V segment lost 4 bases and the J segment 5 bases; nucleotides outside the gene matches: 2. The CDR3 has 13 amino acids. The germline CDR1 and CDR2 sequences are MNHEY and SVGAGI. In DNA, the CDR3 is TGTGCCAGCAGTTTCGACAGGGGGTATGGCTACACCTTC. Its translation: CASSFDRGYGYTF.

This clonotype occurred a few times. This chain links TRBV29-1 with TRBJ1-2; D remains unclear. V lost 6 bases and J lost 4, with 18 bases in between. The length of the CDR3 is 14 residues. Germline lookup yields CDR1 SQVTM and CDR2 ANQGSEA. The CDR3 protein is CSVAETILGYGYTF. DNA for the CDR3: TGCAGCGTCGCCGAGACTATTTTGGGCTATGGCTACACCTTC.

Notes on this clonotype: A read error may account for a junction end that differs from germline. V and J are TRBV20-1 and TRBJ2-1, with D perhaps matching TRBD2 (6 bases). The better agreement between TRBJ2-7 and the DNA end casts doubt on the J call. Germline assignment: CDR1 DFQATT and CDR2 SNEGSKA (reference sequence). The CDR3 covers 14 residues. The CDR3 is CSATRLGSYNEQYF. The CDR3 region has the DNA TGCAGCGCTACCAGACTAGGATCCTACAATGAGCAGTACTTC.

V gene TRBV4-3 combines with J gene TRBJ1-2; tentative D call: TRBD1 (5 bases). CDR3 length: 16 residues. Trimming removed 0 bases at V and 2 bases at J, with 13 bases between. CDR1 is LGHNA and CDR2 is YSLEER in the germline V gene. The CDR3 region is CASSQEGRGSNYGYTF. CDR3 coding DNA: TGCGCCAGCAGCCAAGAGGGAAGGGGCTCAAACTATGGCTACACCTTC.

A note on this clonotype: No conserved phenylalanine or tryptophan ends this CDR3, so it is likely a read error. The V call is TRBV7-3, the J call TRBJ2-3, with 11 positions matching TRBD2. V shed 0 bases, J shed 4 bases, and the junction held 6 bases outside the gene matches. Germline values: CDR1 SGHTA, CDR2 FQGTGA. This CDR3 comprises 17 residues. CDR3 protein: CASSLTSSGGAADTQYV. CDR3 DNA sequence: TGTGCCAGCAGCTTAACGAGTAGCGGGGGGGCGGCAGATACGCAGTATGTT.